This T cell receptor beta chain was obtained from a study of T cells in Graves' hyperthyroidism and ophthalmopathy (dated by TCRdb to about 2019). With respect to the entire study: Peripheral blood samples were taken at the time of initial diagnosis, prior to any treatment. A discovery cohort of roughly 96 patients, roughly 45 with Graves' ophthalmopathy and under 60 with stable Graves' hyperthyroidism, was used to find distinguishing TCR V-J signatures. Whether ophthalmopathy could be predicted prospectively was tested in an independent validation cohort made up of about 18 hyperthyroidism patients plus 17 patients who later progressed to ophthalmopathy. The 90 to 100 discovery patients were randomly divided into training and test sets at a 7:3 ratio. Thyroid tissue and blood T-cell repertoires from about 6 Graves' hyperthyroidism patients were also compared in the study. After sampling, hyperthyroidism patients received methimazole starting at 30 mg daily, and ophthalmopathy patients received high-dose intravenous methylprednisolone. The paper describes TCR Vbeta CDR3 sequencing of about 140 peripheral blood samples, made up of 43 ophthalmopathy patients, roughly 80 hyperthyroidism patients and roughly 17 progressor patients. The full study reports these points: In validation, the model predicted progression to ophthalmopathy with roughly 70% sensitivity and over 72% specificity, a median of 6.5 months before onset. No statistical method was used to fix the sample size in advance, and group allocation was not hidden from the investigators. A 13 V-J signature model separated ophthalmopathy from stable hyperthyroidism, with about 88% sensitivity and roughly 82% specificity in cross-validation and 80%/75% in testing. Blood samples also contained most of the expanded thyroid clonotypes (frequency above 0.001), which suggests that blood repertoires may reflect thyroid immune responses.

Stable Graves' hyperthyroidism was defined as no progression to ophthalmopathy during 18 months of follow-up. The hyperthyroidism patients were between 18 and 65 years old and newly diagnosed, with a disease duration of less than 2 months. Exclusion was applied to patients with uncontrolled infections, other autoimmune diseases, pregnancy or lactation. Diagnoses were based on clinical symptoms, serum thyroxine and TRAb, thyroid ultrasound and orbital computed tomography. PBMCs were separated from roughly 10 ml of fresh peripheral blood using Ficoll-Paque density gradient centrifugation. Total RNA was extracted using Trizol reagent, and RNA quality was assessed on an Agilent 2100 Bioanalyzer. Amplification of TCR beta CDR3 regions was carried out from RNA transcripts. The TCR CDR3 was subjected to a first round of RT-PCR using the HTBI primer set and the Qiagen OneStep RT-PCR kit. The libraries were constructed in a second round of multiplex PCR and then size-selected and purified. The libraries were sequenced on an Illumina HiSeq2000 using paired-end 100 bp reads. The original methods were these. SOAPnuke was used to process the raw data, with reads discarded if the reads contained adapters or uncalled bases, had a mean Phred below 15, or lacked an exact constant-primer or identifier match. COPE v1.2.5 was used to merge the high-quality paired reads, and each unique nucleotide sequence was defined as a clonotype. Clonotypes were aligned to IMGT TRBV, TRBD and TRBJ reference segments using MiTCR v1.1. The analysis was restricted to V-J combinations with a frequency above 0.0001, which together covered around 99% of the repertoires. A TCS score was defined as the ratio of F50 (clonal expansion) to E x V (chaos), with BLOSUM62-based TCRdist applied between CDR3 peptides within each V-J. Welch's t-statistics and random forest reduced fewer than 550 V-J features to fewer than 15, which were used in a naive Bayes classifier (R e1071). TCRdb passed the public sequencing reads through fastp at Q25 and MiXCR, retaining productive beta sequences. Rows are combined by CDR3 protein, so each entry shows the most common genes and DNA. These V and J calls rely on TCRdb rather than the paper's analysis. The sample yields about 420,000 distinct CDR3 sequences; roughly an eighth were counted once. The ten largest make up approximately 5.8% of the sample.

The table lists this clonotype with a few counts. Its antigen is unknown. Nothing much larger sits one base from this clone, and base qualities are not available. The specimen sequenced was blood. The receptor was isolated from a woman aged 18-30 years with Graves' hyperthyroidism.

CDR3 loop: CAWTSGSDEQFF. The nucleotide sequence is TGTGCCTGGACTAGCGGGAGCGATGAGCAGTTCTTC. The chain uses TRBV30 and TRBJ2-1; 10 bases in the middle match TRBD2. V loses 4 bases at its end and J loses 8 bases; junction bases beyond the gene matches: 2. CDR1 GTSNPN and CDR2 SVGIG were looked up in the germline V gene (reference sequence). Counted from cysteine to phenylalanine, this CDR3 has 12 amino acids. The only DNA kept is the CDR3, 36 bases in frame from the first base.